The 3 T cell receptor beta chains below all came from one sample that was sequenced in a study of blood T cell repertoires in COVID-19. Clones were sequenced by immunoSEQ multiplex PCR, and TCRdb holds only the in-frame ones, with some missing. Here the sample spans some 290,000 clones, 75% to 90% being singletons. The sequencing input was peripheral blood. All receptors derive from a woman aged 45 to 65 who had recovered from COVID-19.

The gene calls are TRBV19 and TRBJ1-5; D perhaps matches TRBD1 (6 bases). Between the trimmed V and J ends, which lost 1 base and 3 bases, there was a span of 13 bases. Germline V CDR1 and CDR2: LNHDA, SQIVND (reference sequence). The CDR3 consists of 16 residues. Here the CDR3 DNA reads TGTGCCAGTAGTATAGTTACAGGGTCCGTCAATCAGCCCCAGCATTTT. Translated, it gives CASSIVTGSVNQPQHF.

This sequence joins TRBV20-1 and TRBJ2-3, with 10 bases that match TRBD2. Germline lookup yields CDR1 DFQATT and CDR2 SNEGSKA (reference sequence). The CDR3 has 15 amino acids. Germline trimming cut 3 bases from V and 3 bases from J; bases unmatched to any gene: 6. The CDR3 sequence is CSASGGAGGTDTQYF. CDR3 nucleotides: TGCAGTGCTAGTGGCGGAGCGGGGGGGACAGATACGCAGTATTTT.

The chain employs TRBV5-8 and TRBJ2-1, with D maybe TRBD2 (5 bases). CDR1 SGHTS and CDR2 YDEGEE come from the germline V gene. The ends were cut back, 1 base at V and 10 bases at J, with 12 bases in the middle. The CDR3 is made up of 13 amino acids. Here the CDR3 reads CASSLRGLGEQFF. As DNA, the CDR3 is TGTGCCAGCAGCTTGCGCGGGCTTGGAGAGCAGTTCTTC.